The sequence of this T cell receptor (beta chain) was determined in a study of identical twins. This clonotype was recorded at least ten times. The germline V gene encodes CDR1 MNHEY and CDR2 SVGEGT. The CDR3 sequence is 16 residues long. V trimming: 7 bases; J trimming: 8 bases; junction bases outside the gene matches: 13. TCRdb reprocessed the 5' RACE reads with MiXCR, giving one entry per CDR3 protein. The data hold roughly 710,000 distinct CDR3 sequences, with 6% to 6.5% observed a single time. This chain uses TRBV6-2 or TRBV6-3 with TRBJ1-6; the match to TRBD1 covers 8 bases. Material: naive T cells sorted from blood. This clonotype originated in a man aged 18 to 29 in good health. CDR3 loop: CASTKLRDRSDSPLHF. CDR3 DNA sequence: TGTGCCAGCACCAAACTCCGGGACAGGAGTGATTCACCCCTCCACTTT.